These 6 T cell receptor beta chains were sequenced from one sample in a study of cytomegalovirus exposure and HLA in healthy donors (dated by TCRdb to 2016 to 2017). The library came from the immunoSEQ multiplex PCR assay. A mixture of 60 forward primers for TCR Vbeta segments and 13 reverse primers for TCR Jbeta segments was used in the multiplex PCR. Imported from immuneACCESS, the table was reduced by TCRdb to in-frame sequences with V and J called. These copies leave out some clones; in studies compared against another copy, an unresolved V gene accounts for under half, and the cause of the remainder is not known. For this sample there are 100,000 to 150,000 clones; around 80% appear just once. The leading ten clones occupy 7.5% to 9.5% of the sample. Sequencing input: PBMCs. The receptors shown here come from a woman between 50 and 59 years old in good health and CMV-seropositive.

The V gene is TRBV19, the J gene TRBJ2-1; weak D call: TRBD1 (6 bases). CDR1 is LNHDA and CDR2 is SQIVND in the germline V gene (reference sequence). V was cut by 7 bases and J by 4 bases, with 20 bases left in between. The length of the CDR3 is 16 residues. In DNA form, the CDR3 reads TGTGCCAGTACCTATAGGTGGCAGGGGCCATACAATGAGCAGTTCTTC. This encodes CASTYRWQGPYNEQFF.

The chain recombines TRBV6-5 with TRBJ1-1; D uncertain. CDR1 is MNHEY and CDR2 is SVGAGI in the germline V gene. CDR3 length: 13 residues. Trimming pared 6 bases from V and 1 base from J, leaving 9 bases between. CDR3 DNA: TGTGCCAGCAGGGGAGTCGGGAACACTGAAGCTTTCTTT. Translated, it gives CASRGVGNTEAFF.

The chain has TRBV7-9 and TRBJ2-3, with TRBD2 matching 11 bases. The length of the CDR3 is 17 residues. J lost 4 bases, V lost 2 bases, and 8 bases had no gene match. Germline CDR1 and CDR2: SEHNR and FQNEAQ (reference sequence). This CDR3 reads CASSLSRLAGMADTQYF. CDR3 sequence (DNA): TGTGCCAGCAGCTTAAGCCGACTAGCGGGAATGGCAGATACGCAGTATTTT. Drawing the rest from reference TRBV7-9 and TRBJ2-3, the complete variable domain is DTGVSQNPRHKITKRGQNVTFRCDPISEHNRLYWYRQTLGQGPEFLTYFQNEAQLEKSRLLSDRFSAERPKGSFSTLEIQRTEQGDSAMYLCASSLSRLAGMADTQYFGPGTRLTVL.

The CDR3 here is CASSFRTEDYEQYF. As DNA, the CDR3 is TGTGCCAGCAGCTTCCGGACGGAGGACTACGAGCAGTACTTC. This chain joins TRBV7-6 and TRBJ2-7; TRBD2 might be the D (5 bases). V lost 3 bases, J lost 3 bases, and 12 bases lay in between. The CDR3 length is 14 residues. Germline lookup yields CDR1 SGHVS and CDR2 FNYEAQ.

Only one count was recorded for this clone. This rearrangement joins TRBV7-2 to TRBJ2-5, with 10 positions matching TRBD2. The ends lost 4 bases at V and 5 bases at J; junction bases unmatched: 16. From germline, CDR1 is SGHTA and CDR2 FQGNSA. CDR3 length: 18 amino acids. The CDR3 region is CASSSRGARLAGGETQYF. In DNA form, the CDR3 reads TGTGCCAGCAGCTCAAGGGGAGCTCGACTAGCGGGTGGGGAGACCCAGTACTTC.

The genes are TRBV5-4 and TRBJ2-7; 8 bases are shared with TRBD1. The CDR3 runs 14 residues. The germline CDR1 and CDR2 sequences are SGHNT and YYREEE (reference sequence). The J segment lost 2 bases and the V segment lost 1 base, leaving 2 bases of the junction unmatched. This CDR3 reads CASSLTGGAYEQYF. The CDR3 DNA reads TGTGCCAGCAGCTTGACAGGGGGTGCCTACGAGCAGTACTTC.